The entry below gives a single T cell receptor beta chain sequence along with its context. It lacks a known antigen. No much larger clone exists at a distance of one base, and base qualities are not known. This sample was included in a study of T cell repertoires in cytomegalovirus infection (dated by TCRdb to about 2019). Regarding the research as a whole: The HLA type of each donor mattered for the analysis, because public TCR beta signatures pointed to carriage of CMV infection along with the matching HLA type.

Broad study findings and their caveats: The ex vivo response was dominated by HLA-C-restricted CMV-specific TCR beta clonotypes, which also provided the single most frequent clonotype in two of eight donors. Cumulative frequency of public TCR beta family members discriminated carriers of CMV infection plus the relevant HLA type in this cohort and an independent roughly 320-donor cohort.

Instrument used: Illumina HiSeq 1500. TCRdb took the public reads, trimmed them with fastp at Q25, ran MiXCR for clone calling and kept in-frame beta chains. Rows with a matching CDR3 protein are joined into one entry that keeps the most common DNA and genes. The sample table holds some 390,000 distinct CDR3 sequences, of which over 15% were seen once. The ten largest clones represent under 9% of the sample. Sequenced: PBMCs. The sequence came from a human donor in good health (CMV status not recorded). Some clones in this sample may be carry-over from other donors' samples.

The CDR3 in this case is CASTLLGANYGYTF. The nucleotide sequence is TGTGCCAGCACCCTTCTAGGAGCTAACTATGGCTACACCTTC. The sequence joins TRBV28 to TRBJ1-2; the D gene lacks a confident call. Cut back by 7 bases and 0 bases, the V and J ends lie 12 bases apart. Taken from the germline V gene, the CDR1 and CDR2 loops are MDHEN and SYDVKM. The CDR3 holds 14 amino acids from the cysteine to the phenylalanine. The entry retains the CDR3 DNA only, 42 bases that are in frame from base 1.